This T cell receptor (beta chain) was recorded in a study of identical twins (dated by TCRdb to 2016 to 2017). In the study overall: To test whether fetal clonotypes persist, this study deep-sequenced TCR alpha and beta repertoires from monozygotic twins, from unrelated adults of various ages, and from cord blood. To rule out contamination, the twin experiments were replicated at different times with different library preparation protocols.

Results and caveats for the whole study, not just this receptor: Out-of-frame TCR alpha sharing in monozygotic twins was systematically underestimated by recombination models, whereas sharing between unrelated individuals was in agreement with the recombination models. Excess twin sharing in beta out-of-frame sequences was weaker because fewer shared sequences lowered the signal-to-noise ratio. Because the same donors could not be followed over many years, conclusions were based on cross-sectional statistical analysis. Zero-insertion analyses could be partly confounded by invariant T cells such as MAIT and iNKT, though diverse VJ usage argued against such confounding for most clonotypes. Abundant cord blood beta clonotypes had fewer insertions, young adult naive repertoires showed a similar but weaker trend, and memory repertoires showed no such trend. Compared with coincidental sharing between unrelated individuals, out-of-frame TCR alpha sequences shared between twins had an excess of sequences with low generation probability.

Ten or more counts support this clonotype. Its antigen is currently not known. No base qualities exist here, and no much larger clone lies one base off it. Unmatched junction bases come to 1, with V trimmed by 3 bases and J by 1 base. Looking up the germline V gene yields CDR1 MGHRA and CDR2 YSYEKL. The CDR3 runs 15 amino acids, cysteine and phenylalanine included. CDR3 DNA is the only sequence kept; it has 45 bases, read in frame from the first base. Library preparation was by 5' RACE. Sequencing instrument: Illumina HiSeq 2000. Template switching introduced a universal primer binding site; the final cDNA contained a unique molecular identifier, enabling accurate counting of TCR cDNA molecules. Specific primers in the conserved constant-segment region were used to synthesize first-strand cDNA for the TCR alpha and beta chains. Each cDNA library was double barcoded, with a SMART-Mk sample barcode plus Illumina barcodes, to control for contamination. TruSeq adapter sequences along with Illumina sample barcodes were introduced in two successive PCR steps. TCR alpha and beta cDNA libraries were sequenced on the Illumina HiSeq platform with custom primers. In the authors' own workflow: MiGEC processed the raw reads to extract unique molecular identifiers, while MiXCR was used to determine the CDR3 positions. For each individual, recombination models were inferred using an EM algorithm with the repgenHMM and IGoR tools. Shared clonotype analysis was performed with the tcR package in R, normalizing sharing by the product of cloneset sizes. Out-of-frame nonproductive sequences were analyzed to study raw recombination free of thymic and clonal selection effects. Starting from the raw public reads, TCRdb applied fastp trimming at Q25, assembled clones with MiXCR and retained in-frame beta chains. All rows with the same CDR3 protein become a single entry with the most common DNA and genes. The authors' filters were not applied to this entry. For this sample the table gives 200,000 to 250,000 distinct CDR3 sequences, of which 5.5% to 7.5% were detected only once. The top ten constitute 14% to 15% of the sample.

All donors were healthy Caucasians. The twin cohort consisted of three pairs of female monozygotic twins, all aged roughly 18 to 30 years. CD4+ and CD8+ T cell populations were isolated with positive isolation kits from Invitrogen. The same sample was also studied in work on T cells expressing NK-cell markers. As noted in the second study: TCR beta-chain repertoires were profiled in sorted CD3+CD56+NKG2C+, CD3+CD56+NKG2C- and CD3+CD56-NKG2C+ T-cell subsets from eight donors. Among the eight sequenced donors, seven were HCMV-seropositive and one was HCMV-seronegative. In several experiments an anti-gammadeltaTCR antibody was added to restrict sorting to alphabetaTCR-expressing T cells. In roughly 6 donors, the dominant CD3+CD56+NKG2C+ clonotypes were found to rank among the top 10 CD8+ clonotypes and to make up about 1.0-8% of CD8+ T cells. Those dominant clonotypes were again the most abundant among CD3+CD56-NKG2C+ cells in a few donors, at roughly 25-65%. Whether the expanded NKG2C-expressing T cell clones were specific for HCMV antigens remained unclear. The eight sequenced donors were randomly selected healthy volunteers, three men and five women. HCMV serostatus was determined by detecting HCMV-specific IgG in serum with a commercial ELISA kit. MIGEC was used to demultiplex reads and group the reads by UMI, and MiTCR was used to assemble and quantify clonotypes. To exclude erroneous sequences, any TCR cDNA sequence not supported by at least two reads was discarded. The tcR package was used for downstream repertoire analysis, and clonotypes were matched across fractions by CDR3 nucleotide sequence plus V segment. VDJmatch was used to annotate antigen specificity against VDJdb, with one amino acid substitution allowed in CDR3.

This clonotype was obtained from a woman aged 18-29 years in good health. The specimen sequenced was CD8+ T cells sorted from blood. The chain joins TRBV4-1 to TRBJ2-3; 10 bases in between match TRBD2. In nucleotides, the sequence is TGCGCCAGCAGCCAGCTAGCGGGGGGCACAGATACGCAGTATTTT. This is translated as CASSQLAGGTDTQYF.